One sample yielded the 2 T cell receptor beta chains listed below, sequenced in a study of blood T cell repertoires in COVID-19. Profiling relied on immunoSEQ multiplex PCR, and the TCRdb table lists in-frame clones only, not all of them. The table has around 160,000 clones, under 90% seen once. Sequenced sample: peripheral blood. The source is a woman older than 75 with acute or convalescent COVID-19.

CDR3 nucleotide sequence: TGTGCTAGCCAAGAAACGGGGGGGTTAAATCAGCCCCAGCATTTT. Encoded protein: CASQETGGLNQPQHF. The rearrangement joins TRBV12-5 to TRBJ1-5; possibly TRBD1 for D (5 bases). Germline V gives CDR1 LGHNT, CDR2 FRNRAP. The CDR3 has 15 residues. V was cut by 9 bases and J by 4 bases, with 19 bases left in between.

This chain links TRBV6-5 with TRBJ2-3; TRBD2 might be the D (6 bases). Germline CDR1 and CDR2: MNHEY and SVGAGI. The V end lost 6 bases, the J end lost 0 bases, and 13 bases lay between the germline ends. The CDR3 is 15 amino acids. The CDR3 region is CASRSAGPSTDTQYF. In DNA form, the CDR3 reads TGTGCCAGCAGGTCCGCGGGGCCTAGCACAGATACGCAGTATTTT.